The clone carrying this T cell receptor beta chain was observed a few times. Its cognate antigen is unknown. This sample was included in a study of T cells in localized non-small cell lung cancer. Overall study findings and caveats: Those with higher blood T cell density had longer overall survival. Appearance in adjacent lung was seen for a median about 59 of the top 100 tumor clones. Tumor trailed uninvolved adjacent lung in T cell clonality, which peaked there.

TCRdb's table, derived via immunoSEQ multiplex PCR, lists solely in-frame clones and lacks some. The table lists some 1,000 clones, about 28% of them singletons. Germline-derived CDR1 and CDR2 are MNHGY and SAAAGT. This CDR3 has 15 amino acids. V lost 0 bases, J lost 3 bases, and 12 bases lay in between. Adjacent lung, free of atypia, was sampled at least 2 cm from the tumor margin. This chain uses TRBV6-8 with TRBJ2-7, with a possible D match to TRBD1 (6 bases). This receptor was obtained from a male donor aged 60 or over with stage II lung adenocarcinoma. The material was normal lung tissue next to the tumor, obtained before any cancer treatment. In nucleotides, the CDR3 is TGTGCCAGCAGTTACTCGTCACAGGGTATCTACGAGCAGTACTTC. Residues: CASSYSSQGIYEQYF.